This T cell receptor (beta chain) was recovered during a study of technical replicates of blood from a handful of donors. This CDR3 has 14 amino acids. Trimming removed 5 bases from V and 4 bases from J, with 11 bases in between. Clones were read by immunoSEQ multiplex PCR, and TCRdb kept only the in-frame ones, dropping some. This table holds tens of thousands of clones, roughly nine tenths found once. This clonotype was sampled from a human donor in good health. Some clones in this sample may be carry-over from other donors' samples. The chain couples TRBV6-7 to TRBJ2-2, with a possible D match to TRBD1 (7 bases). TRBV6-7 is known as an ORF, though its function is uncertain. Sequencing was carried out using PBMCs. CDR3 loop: CASSAGQSTGELFF. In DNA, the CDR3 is TGTGCCAGCAGTGCGGGACAGTCCACCGGGGAGCTGTTTTTT.